This T cell receptor (beta chain) comes out of a study of response to subunit inactivated influenza vaccine. Regarding the study as a whole: With each seasonal influenza vaccination, the authors suggested, few new T cells are recruited.

This CDR3 has 13 amino acids. The V and J ends lost 5 bases and 14 bases respectively, with 21 bases between them. Germline values: CDR1 SGHAT, CDR2 FQNNGV. Each CDR3 protein gets one entry after TCRdb re-called the RT-PCR reads with MiXCR. The sample holds approximately 570,000 distinct CDR3 sequences, around 8% seen once. This clonotype was observed a few times. Antigen specificity is unknown. This chain links TRBV11-2 with TRBJ1-1; no clear D gene. This clonotype originated in a man between 50 and 69 years old who received an inactivated influenza vaccine. The material sequenced was PBMCs from blood, taken around 25 months after vaccination. In nucleotides, the CDR3 is TGTGCCAGCAGCCCCGGACTACGCGCCGGGGTATTCTTT. This translates into CASSPGLRAGVFF. Variable domain in full (rest from reference TRBV11-2 and TRBJ1-1): EAGVAQSPRYKIIEKRQSVAFWCNPISGHATLYWYQQILGQGPKLLIQFQNNGVVDDSQLPKDRFSAERLKGVDSTLKIQPAKLEDSAVYLCASSPGLRAGVFFGQGTRLTVV.